This TCR beta chain was obtained from a study of cytomegalovirus exposure and HLA in healthy donors (dated by TCRdb to the late 2010s). Notes on the research overall: An earlier analysis of around 600 of the donors reported more than 250 Gb of sequence data and more than 90 million unique TCR beta sequences from about 180 million T cells. Four or five DR-DQ haplotypes were handled as single units for association and clustering because linkage in the cohort was strong. The study was designed to test whether signatures of past pathogen exposure could be identified by cataloging public T cell receptors. On average, 235,054 unique TCR beta nucleotide sequences were sequenced per donor among a few hundred genotyped donors of the cohort, with around 19% of those sequences being non-productive. An early release that covered approximately 600 HLA-typed donors contained approximately 300 gigabases of sequencing data and around 85 million unique TCR sequences. A later analysis re-examined previously published TCR beta repertoires from about 700 donors and added high-resolution HLA genotyping to investigate patterns of TCR occurrence. Every discovery cohort repertoire had been produced on one sequencing platform. In an earlier analysis of 587 of the donors, high-throughput TCR beta sequencing was used to judge whether each TCR beta V gene segment behaved as functional or pseudogenic. Besides the first cohort of 500 to 700 subjects, a separate validation cohort made up of around 120 different subjects was used. A later genetic analysis took genome-wide SNP genotypes for about 65% of the 666 donors and used that subset as a discovery cohort. HLA typing included class I and class II loci at four-digit resolution. Typing coverage differed by locus: A, B, C, DRB1 and DQB1 were typed in about 629-630 donors, DQA1 in 522, DPA1 in around 610, and DPB1 in 472. In the later analysis, no new phenotypic data were used to find candidate immune exposures; instead, reliance was placed on TCR beta sequences and their occurrence across donors. To predict cytomegalovirus infection status, the study brought together high-throughput TCR immunosequencing, statistical association of individual TCRs with disease status, and machine learning. Alongside the repertoire data, information on donor age, sex, ethnicity and CMV serostatus was compiled. Of the approximately 400 genotyped donors, approximately 82% fell in the genetic ancestry cluster associated with self-reported Caucasian donors. The study profiled the T cell repertoires of some 610 subjects by immunosequencing and related them to cytomegalovirus serostatus.

On this clone: Its antigen is not yet known. No much larger clone exists at a distance of one base, and base qualities are not known.

In total, around 600 healthy bone marrow donors made up the cohort. At the time of sampling, every cohort member was nominally healthy, though immune exposures that went unrecorded were likely present. The donor tested CMV seropositive, placing the donor among the 289 seropositive members of the cohort. A peripheral blood sample was collected from each donor, and TCR beta sequencing was performed on peripheral blood mononuclear cells. Genomic DNA was extracted from the blood cell samples with the Qiagen DNeasy Blood Extraction Kit. CDR1 GTSNPN and CDR2 SVGIG are derived from the germline V gene (reference sequence). From the cysteine up to the phenylalanine, the CDR3 has a length of 11 residues. The read is trimmed to its CDR3 DNA, 33 bases read in frame from base 1. Cut back by 1 base and 7 bases, the V and J ends lie 7 bases apart. What the work shows at the level of the full study, not this receptor alone: While some public TCRs were present in many individuals, most TCR sequences turned up only very rarely across donors. Linkage disequilibrium might explain the correlated functional status among segregating V segments, but an unknown experimental factor could not be ruled out. A later analysis found that TCR association rates varied across HLA loci, with DRB1 alleles showing the most associated TCRs and HLA-C alleles the fewest. The authors suggested that the approach could potentially be generalized to other disease states and immunological phenotypes. When HLA alleles, especially DR and DQ, strongly co-occurred, TCR associations were difficult to assign to individual alleles. The earlier analysis of some 540 of the donors excluded approximately 17 rarely observed V segments, including chromosome 9 orphons, because counts were too low. The classifier was reported to diagnose cytomegalovirus status with high specificity and sensitivity in both the original and validation cohorts. CMV serostatus was the only immune exposure information available for the cohort. The sequencing pipeline was judged likely to have produced a cluster of highly shared sequence variants as a technical artifact. Some IMGT-functional V segments, including TRBV6-2 and TRBV6-3, could not be told apart with the 87-base-pair reads, so those segments were excluded. Several of the top co-occurrence clusters appeared to be linked to parvovirus B19, influenza, CMV and Epstein-Barr virus, according to a later analysis. A later analysis found that most CMV-associated TCR beta chains appeared HLA-restricted, with HLA associations seemingly driven largely by CMV exposure. Specific HLA alleles were associated with more than 15,000 TCR beta sequences at a false discovery rate of 0.05 in a later analysis. A further reported finding was that TCR beta sequences accurately predicted the HLA-A and HLA-B alleles for most subjects in the first cohort. In the study, approximately 160 TCR beta chains were listed as associated with cytomegalovirus. In a later analysis, HLA-associated TCR beta chains showed more clonal expansion and lower generation probabilities than non-associated chains that were equally common. Broadly in line with IMGT annotations, most TCR beta V segments showed up in productive rearrangements about 87% or about 30% of the time in an earlier analysis of several hundred of the donors. Because HLA typing was unavailable for some donors at each locus, only the typed subset was used in association tests. The presence/absence analyses assumed that sequencing depth was roughly uniform across donors, and that assumption may not be true. A later genetic analysis associated a missense DCLRE1C variant with V-gene and J-gene trimming of TCR beta chains, and an independent cohort replicated the association. In a later genetic analysis, fewer N-insertions in productive TCRs were reported among donors in an Asian-associated ancestry cluster than the roughly 640-donor mean. This cohort had only TCR beta chains sequenced, and the lack of alpha or paired-chain data limited which features could be detected. In vitro tests confirmed that three of the cytomegalovirus-associated TCR beta chains recognize cytomegalovirus antigens.

The method was the immunoSEQ multiplex PCR assay. For the multiplex PCR, a mixture combining 60 forward primers for TCR Vbeta segments and 13 reverse primers for TCR Jbeta segments was used. The CDR3 region of rearranged TCR beta genes was amplified from genomic DNA with a multiplex PCR assay. The amplified TCR beta libraries were sequenced on the Illumina HiSeq System as 87-base-pair reads. Concerning the study's data processing: A later analysis counted about 80 million unique TCR beta chains across the 640 or so repertoires, and roughly 9.9 million of these chains were shared by at least two donors. A nearest-neighbor algorithm error-corrected the raw reads and collapsed the reads into unique sequences, merging closely related sequences to remove PCR and sequencing errors. CDR3 sequences were aligned to IMGT reference sequences to assign V, D and J gene segments. For a sequence to be retained, a match of at least six nucleotides to both a V gene segment and a J gene segment was required. A rearrangement was called productive if the CDR3 had no stop codons and remained in frame with V and J, and every other rearrangement was called non-productive. Following IMGT convention, CDR3 was defined as the stretch from the second conserved V-encoded cysteine to the conserved J-encoded phenylalanine. The earlier analysis of fewer than 750 of the donors excluded sequences that lacked an unambiguous match to a single V gene segment. In an earlier analysis of almost 600 of the donors, a V segment was called functional when productive rearrangements were above 56.7%, and segregating when the standard deviation between donors exceeded 5%. A statistical classification framework was built for diagnosing cytomegalovirus status from the catalog of TCR beta chain sequences. A later analysis assigned V and J genes by comparing TCR nucleotide sequences with IMGT/GENE-DB human TR gene sequences. The TCRdist pipeline was used in a later analysis to assign CDR3 sequences and most-parsimonious VDJ recombination scenarios. In a later analysis, every TCR beta chain was defined by the combination of its CDR3 amino acid sequence and its V-gene family, and reads without a unique V-gene family were dropped. To address suspected cross-contamination and a sequencing artifact, a later analysis removed several hundred highly shared, low-generation-probability nucleotide sequences. In a later analysis, a clonal expansion index for each public chain was calculated from normalized within-repertoire ranks of inferred template counts. Generation probabilities in a later analysis came from a VDJ recombination model fitted to out-of-frame rearrangements, and those results were checked against IGoR. In a later analysis, hypergeometric tests were used to score TCR-TCR, TCR-HLA and TCR-CMV co-occurrence, with a repertoire-size bias correction applied to TCR pairs. To estimate false discovery rates, a later analysis permuted the HLA or CMV assignments 20 times. A later analysis grouped co-occurring TCRs with DBSCAN, adding TCRdist sequence similarity when clustering within HLA-allele-positive subsets. Repertoires with fewer than 30,000 or more than 120,000 public chains were left out of co-occurrence clustering, as were a handful of repertoires with anomalous nucleotide sharing. What TCRdb holds here is the immuneACCESS table cut down to in-frame rearrangements. Part of the clones is not present; checked against another copy, under half of the missing clones reflect an unresolved V gene, and the others are unexplained. Clone size and the V and J calls come from that table; the DNA yielded D and trimming. The sample includes roughly 120,000 clones, with around three quarters observed a single time. The ten most abundant clones make up approximately 13% of the sample.

Sequenced sample: PBMCs. This sequence originates from a woman aged 55-69 years in good health and CMV-seropositive. The rearrangement combines TRBV30 with TRBJ1-1; the D gene cannot be named for sure. The CDR3 reads CAWSAPVEAFF. The nucleotide sequence reads TGTGCCTGGAGTGCTCCCGTTGAAGCTTTCTTT.